Presented here are 10 T cell receptor beta chains from one specimen sequenced in a study of beta chain features in type 1 diabetes. Notes on the study in general: Type 1 diabetes patients had TCRB CDR3s that were shorter (moderately but significantly so) in all four CD4+ subsets.

Their target antigens are unknown. Every isolated RNA sample was fully reverse transcribed, so sequencing captured expressed TCRB transcripts. This table comes from immunoSEQ multiplex PCR, and its TCRdb copy is limited to in-frame clones, with some not included. The sample contains some 70,000 clones, about 50% of which appear only once. Sequencing was performed on central memory CD4+ T cells from blood. The receptors were sampled from a man between 25 and 39 years old with type 1 diabetes.

V and J are TRBV5-1 and TRBJ2-1; 11 bases line up with TRBD2. The trim removed 7 bases at V and 0 bases at J, leaving 3 bases unmatched. The germline V gene encodes CDR1 SGHRS and CDR2 YFSETQ. CDR3 length: 15 residues. This chain's CDR3 is CASRLAGFSYNEQFF. In nucleotides, the CDR3 is TGCGCCAGCCGACTAGCGGGATTCTCCTACAATGAGCAGTTCTTC.

A few counts support this clone. The chain links TRBV19 to TRBJ1-2, with no clear D. Germline V lookup: CDR1 LNHDA, CDR2 SQIVND (reference sequence). This CDR3 has 14 amino acids. Trimming removed 8 bases from V and 8 bases from J, with 21 bases in between. In nucleotides, the CDR3 is TGTGCCAGTTTCACTCATTCGTCCCCCTCGGGCTACACCTTC. Translation: CASFTHSSPSGYTF.

This clone showed up just a few times. The chain uses TRBV5-1 and TRBJ2-2; D gene ambiguous. Germline V gives CDR1 SGHRS, CDR2 YFSETQ. The CDR3 has 15 amino acids. Trimming left V 0 bases short and J 3 bases short, with 9 bases between. The CDR3 nucleotides read TGCGCCAGCAGCTTGGCCACCCGGGACACCGGGGAGCTGTTTTTT. This gives the protein CASSLATRDTGELFF.

This clone was seen a handful of times. This chain uses TRBV11-2 with TRBJ2-2, with TRBD2 matching over 14 bases. Unmatched junction bases numbered 3, after V lost 3 bases and J lost 6 bases. The CDR3 contains 16 residues. Germline V gene lookup returns CDR1 SGHAT and CDR2 FQNNGV. The CDR3 DNA reads as TGTGCCAGCAGCTTTGGGACTAGCGGGAGTGCCGGGGAGCTGTTTTTT. Residues: CASSFGTSGSAGELFF. The full variable domain, completed using reference TRBV11-2 and TRBJ2-2, is EAGVAQSPRYKIIEKRQSVAFWCNPISGHATLYWYQQILGQGPKLLIQFQNNGVVDDSQLPKDRFSAERLKGVDSTLKIQPAKLEDSAVYLCASSFGTSGSAGELFFGEGSRLTVL.

This chain connects TRBV9 to TRBJ2-1; 12 bases agree with TRBD2. This CDR3 region has 15 residues. The trim removed 4 bases at V and 9 bases at J, leaving 8 bases unmatched. The V gene's germline CDR1 is SGDLS and CDR2 YYNGEE. CDR3 in amino acids: CASSLRTSGKGEQFF. The CDR3, as DNA: TGTGCCAGCAGCCTTCGGACTAGCGGGAAGGGTGAGCAGTTCTTC.

The rearrangement uses TRBV7-6 and TRBJ1-5, with D tentatively TRBD1 (6 bases). The CDR3 totals 16 residues. The germline V gene encodes CDR1 SGHVS and CDR2 FNYEAQ. V gave up 0 bases and J gave up 7 bases, with 16 bases separating them. CDR3 coding DNA: TGTGCCAGCAGCTTAGCCCGGGGGGGGCTTGGCCAGCCCCAGCATTTT. Translated: CASSLARGGLGQPQHF.

The CDR3 loop is CASSLTAGSEHF. The DNA for the CDR3 is TGTGCCAGCAGCTTAACCGCCGGGAGCGAGCATTTT. The V gene is TRBV5-6, the J gene TRBJ1-5, with D unclear. Germline assignment: CDR1 SGHDT and CDR2 YYEEEE. V lost 2 bases and J 14 bases, leaving 14 bases between the germline ends. The CDR3 contains 12 residues.

The chain joins TRBV10-3 to TRBJ2-1; TRBD2 matches 10 bases. Germline loops: CDR1 ENHRY, CDR2 SYGVKD. The CDR3 length is 15 residues. The J segment lost 5 bases and the V segment lost 4 bases, leaving 5 bases of the junction unmatched. The CDR3 is CAISGPGTSDNEQFF. The CDR3 nucleotides read TGTGCCATCAGTGGACCGGGGACTAGCGACAATGAGCAGTTCTTC.

The chain carries TRBV29-1 and TRBJ2-1, with no clear D. Trimming took 4 bases from V and 5 from J, leaving 9 bases between them. The germline CDR1 and CDR2 sequences are SQVTM and ANQGSEA. There are 12 residues in the CDR3. CDR3 protein: CSVVPGDNEQFF. In nucleotides, the CDR3 is TGCAGCGTTGTTCCCGGAGACAATGAGCAGTTCTTC.

The sample holds a few counts of this clone. The chain is built from TRBV7-9 and TRBJ2-3; D not certain. Germline assignment: CDR1 SEHNR and CDR2 FQNEAQ (reference sequence). Trimming removed 4 bases at V and 0 bases at J, with 5 bases between. This CDR3 has 13 amino acids. The CDR3, as DNA: TGTGCCAGCAGCTCCCTCAGCACAGATACGCAGTATTTT. Its protein is CASSSLSTDTQYF.